Listed here are 29 T cell receptor beta chains from one sample, sequenced in a study of cytomegalovirus exposure and HLA in healthy donors. The PCR made use of 60 Vbeta and 13 Jbeta primers. Sequencing used immunoSEQ multiplex PCR; TCRdb keeps in-frame clones, though not all of them. The data show about 160,000 clones, with roughly 85% seen just once and over 1% held by the top ten. The sequenced sample consisted of PBMCs. The source is a woman in her forties or fifties in good health and CMV-seronegative.

As DNA, the CDR3 is TGTGCCAGCAGCCAAGTCAAGTACACCTACGAGCAGTACTTC. Its protein product is CASSQVKYTYEQYF. The genes are TRBV4-2 and TRBJ2-7; D call uncertain. Trimming took 1 base from V and 2 from J, leaving 9 bases between them. Germline CDR1 and CDR2: LGHNA and YNFKEQ. The length of the CDR3 is 14 residues.

CDR3 nucleotide sequence: TGTGCCAGCTCACCAAGAGGGGGCTCCTACGAGCAGTACTTC. It is translated as CASSPRGGSYEQYF. This chain connects TRBV18 to TRBJ2-7, with a possible D match to TRBD1 (6 bases). The CDR3 runs to 14 residues. Per germline, CDR1 KGHSH and CDR2 LQKENI. V was cut by 2 bases and J by 0 bases, with 8 bases left in between.

V gene TRBV11-2 combines with J gene TRBJ2-7; a weak D match, TRBD1 (6 bases). This CDR3 region has 16 residues. The germline V gene has CDR1 SGHAT and CDR2 FQNNGV. Trimming removed 3 bases at V and 0 bases at J, with 15 bases between. The CDR3 protein is CASSFWSGHYSYEQYF. DNA of the CDR3: TGTGCCAGCAGCTTTTGGTCGGGACATTACTCCTACGAGCAGTACTTC.

This clone was observed a handful of times. The rearrangement joins TRBV6-1 to TRBJ2-7; 13 bases fit TRBD2. V was pared by 5 bases and J by 3 bases, with 4 bases of the junction left unmatched. Germline assignment: CDR1 MNHNS and CDR2 SASEGT. This CDR3 comprises 15 residues. The CDR3 DNA reads TGTGCCAGCAGTCGGACTAGCGGGAGTCACTACGAGCAGTACTTC. Translated: CASSRTSGSHYEQYF.

DNA of the CDR3: TGTGCCTGCAACGGACTAGCTCGGACCGAATGGCAGTTCTTC. Its translation is CACNGLARTEWQFF. V usage is TRBV30 and J usage is TRBJ2-1; 8 bases match TRBD2. This CDR3 has 14 amino acids. The trim removed 6 bases at V and 12 bases at J, leaving 16 bases unmatched. The germline V gene encodes CDR1 GTSNPN and CDR2 SVGIG (reference sequence).

The CDR3 DNA sequence: TGTGCCAGCAGTTACTCGACCCAGGGGGCCGCGGGAGAGCAGTACTTC. It is translated as CASSYSTQGAAGEQYF. The gene calls are TRBV6-5 and TRBJ2-5; weak D call: TRBD1 (8 bases). The CDR3 is 16 amino acids. Germline-derived CDR1 and CDR2 are MNHEY and SVGAGI. V lost 0 bases, J lost 11 bases, and 22 bases lay in between.

The chain combines TRBV7-9 with TRBJ1-1, with D tentatively TRBD1 (6 bases). The V and J ends lost 5 bases and 0 bases respectively, with 16 bases between them. Looked up from germline, CDR1 is SEHNR and CDR2 is FQNEAQ (reference sequence). The CDR3 covers 16 residues. DNA of the CDR3: TGTGCCAGCAGCCCCAGGGGTACACAGCTGAACACTGAAGCTTTCTTT. Residues: CASSPRGTQLNTEAFF.

In nucleotides, the CDR3 is TGTGCCAGCACCCCAAGACAGGGATACTACGAGCAGTACTTC. Its protein product is CASTPRQGYYEQYF. V and J are TRBV27 and TRBJ2-7, with 7 nucleotides matching TRBD1. Germline CDR1 and CDR2: MNHEY and SMNVEV (reference sequence). Trimming at V came to 7 bases and at J to 3 bases, leaving 9 bases not matched to a gene. The CDR3 spans 14 residues.

This chain connects TRBV9 to TRBJ1-4; weak D call: TRBD1 (5 bases). V was cut by 4 bases and J by 4 bases, with 17 bases left in between. This CDR3 has 16 residues. CDR1 is SGDLS, CDR2 YYNGEE, per germline. The CDR3, as DNA: TGTGCCAGCAGCAAGGGACTAGCGGGTATTAATGAAAAACTGTTTTTT. It encodes CASSKGLAGINEKLFF. Using reference TRBV9 and TRBJ1-4 for the parts outside the CDR3, the full variable domain is DSGVTQTPKHLITATGQRVTLRCSPRSGDLSVYWYQQSLDQGLQFLIQYYNGEERAKGNILERFSAQQFPDLHSELNLSSLELGDSALYFCASSKGLAGINEKLFFGSGTQLSVL.

This clone was recorded a few times. This chain uses TRBV6-5 with TRBJ1-2; D is possibly TRBD1 (6 bases). Germline CDR1 is MNHEY and CDR2 is SVGAGI. V dropped 2 bases and J dropped 4 bases, with 17 bases sitting between them. The CDR3 is made up of 16 amino acids. CDR3 amino acids: CASSYMAGASPYGYTF. In nucleotides, the CDR3 is TGTGCCAGCAGTTACATGGCAGGGGCGTCCCCCTATGGCTACACCTTC.

Here the CDR3 reads CASSLGQGQSNEQFF. Here the CDR3 DNA reads TGTGCCAGCAGTCTCGGACAGGGGCAGTCAAATGAGCAGTTCTTC. The V gene is TRBV28, the J gene TRBJ2-1, with TRBD1 identical over 9 bases. CDR1 is MDHEN and CDR2 is SYDVKM in the germline V gene. The V segment lost 5 bases and the J segment 7 bases; nucleotides outside the gene matches: 9. The CDR3 is 15 amino acids.

This clone has more than one count but fewer than ten. The chain joins TRBV6-6 to TRBJ1-3; D gene ambiguous. With 0 bases removed from V and 0 bases from J, the gap between germline ends came to 3 bases. The germline gives CDR1 MNHNY, CDR2 SVGAGI (reference sequence). The CDR3 consists of 14 residues. CDR3 nucleotides: TGTGCCAGCAGTTACTCCGTCTCTGGAAACACCATATATTTT. Protein product: CASSYSVSGNTIYF.

V is TRBV11-2 and J is TRBJ1-6; TRBD1 matches at 8 bases. The V and J ends lost 1 base and 5 bases, in that order; junction bases with no gene match: 13. Germline V lookup: CDR1 SGHAT, CDR2 FQNNGV. CDR3 length: 19 amino acids. In DNA, the CDR3 is TGTGCCAGCAGCTTAGTATCGATCGTCAGGGGGCTGGATAATTCACCCCTCCACTTT. Encoded protein: CASSLVSIVRGLDNSPLHF.

The genes are TRBV11-2 and TRBJ1-1; no clear D. The germline CDR1 and CDR2 sequences are SGHAT and FQNNGV. The ends were cut back, 4 bases at V and 0 bases at J, with 9 bases in the middle. The CDR3 runs to 14 residues. Here the CDR3 reads CASSSRLLNTEAFF. CDR3 coding DNA: TGTGCCAGCAGCTCTAGACTATTGAACACTGAAGCTTTCTTT.

The genes are TRBV28 and TRBJ1-5; D not resolved. The germline V and J ends were trimmed by 7 bases and 3 bases, with 10 bases remaining between them. Germline CDR1 and CDR2: MDHEN and SYDVKM. The CDR3 is 13 residues long. Here the CDR3 reads CASTLRANQPQHF. The CDR3 DNA reads as TGTGCCAGCACCCTCCGAGCCAATCAGCCCCAGCATTTT.

The V gene is TRBV7-7, the J gene TRBJ2-3; no clear D gene. The V end was cut by 3 bases, the J end by 0 bases, with 4 bases between. The CDR3 is made up of 13 amino acids. From germline, CDR1 is SSHAT and CDR2 FNYEAQ (reference sequence). The CDR3, as DNA: TGTGCCAGCAGCTTTGAGAGCACAGATACGCAGTATTTT. It translates to CASSFESTDTQYF.

V is TRBV11-2 and J is TRBJ2-7; tentatively, D is TRBD2 (6 bases). The V and J ends lost 3 bases and 0 bases respectively, with 15 bases between them. The CDR3 extends over 16 amino acids. Germline V gene lookup returns CDR1 SGHAT and CDR2 FQNNGV. The CDR3 region has the DNA TGTGCCAGCAGCTTTCCCCGGGACTCCTACTCCTACGAGCAGTACTTC. Residues: CASSFPRDSYSYEQYF.

V and J are TRBV7-3 and TRBJ1-2; a weak D match, TRBD1 (6 bases). V was pared by 2 bases and J by 2 bases, with 15 bases between. CDR1 and CDR2 (germline): SGHTA, FQGTGA. The CDR3 is 16 amino acids. DNA of the CDR3: TGTGCCAGCAGCTTAGGTATAACAGGGAAGAACTATGGCTACACCTTC. Its protein product is CASSLGITGKNYGYTF. Looking up the rest from reference TRBV7-3 and TRBJ1-2 gives the full variable domain: GAGVSQTPSNKVTEKGKYVELRCDPISGHTALYWYRQSLGQGPEFLIYFQGTGAADDSGLPNDRFFAVRPEGSVSTLKIQRTERGDSAVYLCASSLGITGKNYGYTFGSGTRLTVV.

V usage is TRBV11-3 and J usage is TRBJ2-7; 7 nucleotides match TRBD1. CDR3 size: 16 residues. Looked up from germline, CDR1 is SGHNT and CDR2 is YENEEA. Germline trimming cut 5 bases from V and 4 bases from J; bases unmatched to any gene: 14. The CDR3 is CASSMAGTEGNYEQYF. The CDR3 DNA reads TGTGCCAGCAGCATGGCCGGGACAGAGGGGAATTACGAGCAGTACTTC.

The chain joins TRBV7-8 to TRBJ1-5; D remains unclear. The V gene lost 2 bases and the J gene lost 2 bases, with 4 bases spanning the gap. Germline lookup yields CDR1 SGHVS and CDR2 FQNEAQ. The CDR3 spans 13 residues. CDR3 nucleotides: TGTGCCAGCAGCTTACCAGGCAATCAGCCCCAGCATTTT. It translates to CASSLPGNQPQHF.

The DNA for the CDR3 is TGTGCCAGCAGCTTAGTCACTAGCGGGGGGTACATTTCGGGGGAGCTGTTTTTT. It encodes CASSLVTSGGYISGELFF. J is TRBJ2-2 and V is TRBV7-8, with TRBD2 matching 12 bases. Germline V gives CDR1 SGHVS, CDR2 FQNEAQ. This CDR3 is 18 amino acids long. V gave up 1 base and J gave up 8 bases; unmatched junction bases: 11.

The J gene is TRBJ1-1, the V gene TRBV7-2; TRBD1 might be the D (5 bases). Germline assignment: CDR1 SGHTA and CDR2 FQGNSA. Between the trimmed V and J ends, which lost 2 bases and 1 base, there was a span of 20 bases. There are 18 residues in the CDR3. Here the CDR3 DNA reads TGTGCCAGCAGCTTATTGGCCTTTACATTTACAGGGAACACTGAAGCTTTCTTT. It translates to CASSLLAFTFTGNTEAFF. Variable domain in full (rest from reference TRBV7-2 and TRBJ1-1): GAGVSQSPSNKVTEKGKDVELRCDPISGHTALYWYRQSLGQGLEFLIYFQGNSAPDKSGLPSDRFSAERTGGSVSTLTIQRTQQEDSAVYLCASSLLAFTFTGNTEAFFGQGTRLTVV.

The genes are TRBV9 and TRBJ2-1, with 13 bases matching TRBD2. The CDR3 has 17 residues. The germline V gene encodes CDR1 SGDLS and CDR2 YYNGEE. V shed 4 bases and J 8 bases; nucleotides not matched to a gene: 12. The CDR3 DNA is TGTGCCAGCAGCCCGACTAGCGGGGGGATTTGGGGCTATGAGCAGTTCTTC. Translation: CASSPTSGGIWGYEQFF.

The chain links TRBV5-1 to TRBJ1-4; D is unclear. Trimming pared 0 bases from V and 4 bases from J, leaving 7 bases between. The germline V gene encodes CDR1 SGHRS and CDR2 YFSETQ. This CDR3 is built from 14 residues. CDR3 DNA sequence: TGCGCCAGCAGCTTGGAACAGAATAATGAAAAACTGTTTTTT. Amino acids: CASSLEQNNEKLFF. Full variable domain (outside the CDR3, taken from reference TRBV5-1 and TRBJ1-4): KAGVTQTPRYLIKTRGQQVTLSCSPISGHRSVSWYQQTPGQGLQFLFEYFSETQRNKGNFPGRFSGRQFSNSRSEMNVSTLELGDSALYLCASSLEQNNEKLFFGSGTQLSVL.

The table lists this clone with a count of one. The CDR3 nucleotides read TGTGCCAGCAGTTGGGGGGTATTATCCTACGAGCAGTACTTC. Translating gives CASSWGVLSYEQYF. The chain employs TRBV2 and TRBJ2-5; perhaps TRBD2 as D (6 bases). The DNA end lines up better with TRBJ2-7; the J call may be wrong. Germline V gene sequence: CDR1 SNHLY, CDR2 FYNNEI. The CDR3 covers 14 residues.

This rearrangement joins TRBV5-4 to TRBJ1-1; D gene uncertain. The germline V gene has CDR1 SGHNT and CDR2 YYREEE (reference sequence). This CDR3 has 15 amino acids. Trimming cost V 4 bases and J 6 bases, with 19 bases left between them. The CDR3 DNA sequence: TGTGCCAGCAGCACCCTTCCGGGGAGTCGGGCTGAAGCTTTCTTT. Translated: CASSTLPGSRAEAFF.

The genes are TRBV4-2 and TRBJ1-5; D is unclear. The CDR3 is 15 residues long. CDR1 is LGHNA, CDR2 YNFKEQ, per germline. V was clipped by 7 bases and J by 5 bases, with 18 bases between them. The DNA for the CDR3 is TGTGCCAGCACCGAGTCGCGGGATCTGGATCAGCCCCAGCATTTT. As protein: CASTESRDLDQPQHF.

V usage is TRBV9 and J usage is TRBJ2-5, with D possibly matching TRBD1 (5 bases). Germline-derived CDR1 and CDR2 are SGDLS and YYNGEE. The CDR3 is made up of 15 amino acids. Trimming removed 2 bases from V and 2 bases from J, with 13 bases in between. CDR3 bases: TGTGCCAGCAGCGTGTGGCAGGGTATTCAAGAGACCCAGTACTTC. It is translated as CASSVWQGIQETQYF.

This clone was seen a single time. V is TRBV28 and J is TRBJ2-7, with a weak D call TRBD1 (5 bases). The CDR3 runs to 15 residues. In germline, CDR1 is MDHEN, CDR2 SYDVKM. The germline V and J ends were trimmed by 2 bases and 2 bases, with 13 bases remaining between them. The CDR3 sequence: CASSLLWGGAYEQYF. CDR3 sequence (DNA): TGTGCCAGCAGTTTACTCTGGGGCGGAGCCTACGAGCAGTACTTC.